This T cell receptor (beta chain) was recovered during a study of cytomegalovirus exposure and HLA in healthy donors. Study outcomes and limitations: The dataset shows that most TCR sequences were rare, while some public TCRs occurred in many donors. The study put 150 or so TCR beta chains on its list as cytomegalovirus-associated. The authors considered a cluster of highly shared sequence variants likely to be a sequencing artifact.

V lost 0 bases and J lost 2, with 9 bases in between. Germline V gene sequence: CDR1 SGDLS, CDR2 YYNGEE. There are 15 residues in the CDR3. Researchers ran the PCR with 60 Vbeta and 13 Jbeta primers. TCRdb keeps only in-frame clones here, not all; method: immunoSEQ multiplex PCR. The sample has approximately 250,000 clones, about 85% seen once. As regards this clone: Its antigen is still unknown.

The chain uses TRBV9 and TRBJ2-1; TRBD2 might be the D (6 bases). This TCR derives from a girl aged 2 to 9 in good health and CMV-seronegative. Sequencing was carried out using PBMCs. The CDR3 here is CASSVGSGAYNEQFF. CDR3 sequence (DNA): TGTGCCAGCAGCGTAGGGTCGGGGGCCTACAATGAGCAGTTCTTC.